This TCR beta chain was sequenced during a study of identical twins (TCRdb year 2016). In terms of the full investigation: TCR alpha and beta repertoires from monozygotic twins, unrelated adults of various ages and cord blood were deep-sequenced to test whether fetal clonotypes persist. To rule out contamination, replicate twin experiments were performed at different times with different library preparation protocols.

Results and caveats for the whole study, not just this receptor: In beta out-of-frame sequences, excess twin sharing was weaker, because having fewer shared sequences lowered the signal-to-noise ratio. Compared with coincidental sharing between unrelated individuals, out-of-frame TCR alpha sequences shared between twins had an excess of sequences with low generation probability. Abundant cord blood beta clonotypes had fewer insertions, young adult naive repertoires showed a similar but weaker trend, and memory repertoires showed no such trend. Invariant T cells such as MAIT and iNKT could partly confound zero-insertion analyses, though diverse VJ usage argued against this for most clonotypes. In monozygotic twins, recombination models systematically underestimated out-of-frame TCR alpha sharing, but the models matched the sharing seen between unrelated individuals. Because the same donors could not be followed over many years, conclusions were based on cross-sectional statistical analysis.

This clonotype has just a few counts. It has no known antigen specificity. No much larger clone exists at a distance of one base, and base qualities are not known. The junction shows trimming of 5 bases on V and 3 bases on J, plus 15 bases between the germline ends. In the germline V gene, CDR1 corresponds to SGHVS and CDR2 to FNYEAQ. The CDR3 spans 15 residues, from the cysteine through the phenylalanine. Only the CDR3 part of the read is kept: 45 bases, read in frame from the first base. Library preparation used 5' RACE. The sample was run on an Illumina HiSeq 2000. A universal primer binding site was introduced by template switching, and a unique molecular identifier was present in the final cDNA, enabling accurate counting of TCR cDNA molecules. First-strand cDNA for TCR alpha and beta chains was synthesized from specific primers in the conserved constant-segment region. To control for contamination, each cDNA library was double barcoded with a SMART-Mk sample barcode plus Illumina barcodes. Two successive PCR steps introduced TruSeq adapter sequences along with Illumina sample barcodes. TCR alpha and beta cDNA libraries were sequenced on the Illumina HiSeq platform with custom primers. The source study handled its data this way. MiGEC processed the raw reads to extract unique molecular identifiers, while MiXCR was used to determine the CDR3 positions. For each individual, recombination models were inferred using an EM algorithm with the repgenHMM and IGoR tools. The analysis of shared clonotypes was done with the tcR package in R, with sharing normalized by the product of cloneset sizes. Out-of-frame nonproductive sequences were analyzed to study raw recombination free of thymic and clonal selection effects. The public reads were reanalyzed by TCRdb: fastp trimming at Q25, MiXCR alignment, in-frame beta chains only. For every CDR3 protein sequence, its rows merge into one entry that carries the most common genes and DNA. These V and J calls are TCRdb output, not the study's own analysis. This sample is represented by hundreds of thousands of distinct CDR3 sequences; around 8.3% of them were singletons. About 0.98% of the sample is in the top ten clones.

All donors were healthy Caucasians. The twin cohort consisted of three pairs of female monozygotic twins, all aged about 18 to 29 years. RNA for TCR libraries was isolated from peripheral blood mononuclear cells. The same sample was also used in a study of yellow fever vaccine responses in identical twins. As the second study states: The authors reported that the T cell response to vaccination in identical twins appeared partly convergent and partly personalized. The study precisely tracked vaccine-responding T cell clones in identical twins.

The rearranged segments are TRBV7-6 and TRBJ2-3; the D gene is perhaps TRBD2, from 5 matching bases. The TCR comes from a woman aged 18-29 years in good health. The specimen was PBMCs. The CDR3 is CASSNPSGYTDTQYF. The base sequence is TGTGCCAGCAGCAACCCTTCGGGATATACAGATACGCAGTATTTT.